Shown below are 14 T cell receptor beta chains from a single sample sequenced in a study of blood T cell repertoires in COVID-19. Sequenced by immunoSEQ multiplex PCR; TCRdb stores in-frame clones only, minus some. The sample comprises about 160,000 clones, around 82% of which are singletons, and about 6.9% rests with the top ten. Sequenced sample: peripheral blood. The origin of the receptors is a man older than 75 with COVID-19, enrolled during active disease.

The V and J genes are TRBV15 and TRBJ2-4; weak D call: TRBD1 (6 bases). V lost 5 bases, J lost 0 bases, and 14 bases lay in between. Germline lookup yields CDR1 LNHNV and CDR2 YYDKDF (reference sequence). The CDR3 is 16 amino acids. The CDR3 sequence is CATSFKGVLAKNIQYF. CDR3 nucleotides: TGTGCCACCAGCTTTAAGGGGGTTTTAGCCAAAAACATTCAGTACTTC.

This clone was seen a few times. In the same sample, other DNA sequences code for this CDR3. The chain uses TRBV28 and TRBJ1-5; possible D gene TRBD1, 5 bases. Germline values: CDR1 MDHEN, CDR2 SYDVKM. The CDR3 has 14 amino acids. The V end lost 5 bases, the J end lost 0 bases, and 8 bases lay between the germline ends. The CDR3 here is CASSLGGSNQPQHF. Here the CDR3 DNA reads TGTGCCAGCAGTCTCGGGGGTAGCAATCAGCCCCAGCATTTT.

The rearrangement joins TRBV2 to TRBJ1-5, with D tentatively TRBD1 (6 bases). Germline CDR1 reads SNHLY; CDR2 reads FYNNEI. Trimming cost V 4 bases and J 1 base, with 14 bases left between them. The CDR3 totals 16 residues. The CDR3 sequence: CASSVGGGKSNQPQHF. The DNA for the CDR3 is TGTGCCAGCAGTGTAGGGGGGGGCAAAAGCAATCAGCCCCAGCATTTT.

The chain links TRBV3-1 (or the pseudogene TRBV3-2) to TRBJ2-7; D is uncertain. CDR3 size: 12 residues. V was trimmed by 1 base and J by 4 bases, leaving 5 bases between them. Germline-derived CDR1 and CDR2 are LGHDT and YNNKEL (reference sequence). CDR3 protein: CASSQVHYEQYF. The DNA of the CDR3 is TGTGCCAGCAGCCAAGTACATTACGAGCAGTACTTC.

V and J are TRBV7-7 and TRBJ2-1; 10 positions match TRBD1. The CDR3 has 17 residues. Losses at the gene ends were 5 bases for V and 5 bases for J; bases not matched to a gene: 12. CDR1 and CDR2 from the germline V gene are SSHAT and FNYEAQ (reference sequence). For the CDR3, the DNA is TGTGCCAGCAGCCAGGGACAGGGGACATCGGTGAACAATGAGCAGTTCTTC. It translates to CASSQGQGTSVNNEQFF.

J is TRBJ1-6 and V is TRBV27; a weak D match, TRBD1 (5 bases). Germline V lookup: CDR1 MNHEY, CDR2 SMNVEV (reference sequence). This CDR3 is built from 15 residues. V dropped 3 bases and J dropped 4 bases, with 10 bases sitting between them. The CDR3 DNA sequence: TGTGCCAGCAGTTTCGGCGGGGCTTATAATTCACCCCTCCACTTT. Protein: CASSFGGAYNSPLHF.

The rearrangement joins TRBV19 to TRBJ1-2; D is uncertain. Looked up from germline, CDR1 is LNHDA and CDR2 is SQIVND (reference sequence). This CDR3 is built from 13 residues. V was shortened by 4 bases and J by 8 bases, with 14 bases between the two germline ends. CDR3 in DNA: TGTGCCAGTAGTAGTTCCGGGAAAGAAGGCTACACCTTC. Encoded protein: CASSSSGKEGYTF.

This chain connects TRBV27 to TRBJ2-1; TRBD2 is a possible D gene (6 bases). V dropped 8 bases and J dropped 4 bases, with 9 bases sitting between them. The CDR3 extends over 12 amino acids. The germline V gene has CDR1 MNHEY and CDR2 SMNVEV (reference sequence). CDR3 DNA: TGTGCCAGCGGGGGGACGTACAATGAGCAGTTCTTC. Residues: CASGGTYNEQFF.

V is TRBV11-3 and J is TRBJ2-3; 8 bases are shared with TRBD1. This CDR3 region has 15 residues. V dropped 3 bases and J dropped 2; count of bases not matched to a gene: 4. Germline CDR1 SGHNT, CDR2 YENEEA. In DNA form, the CDR3 reads TGTGCCAGCAGCTTGGGACAGGACAACACAGATACGCAGTATTTT. Translated: CASSLGQDNTDTQYF.

The CDR3 nucleotides are TGTGCCAGCAGTTACGACGGGAATCAGCCCCAGCATTTT. Its translation is CASSYDGNQPQHF. This chain links TRBV6-5 with TRBJ1-5; D unclear. V lost 2 bases to trimming and J lost 4 bases, with 6 bases between them. This CDR3 has 13 amino acids. The germline V gene has CDR1 MNHEY and CDR2 SVGAGI.

V usage is TRBV2 and J usage is TRBJ1-1; 8 nucleotides line up with TRBD1. Germline assignment: CDR1 SNHLY and CDR2 FYNNEI. This CDR3 region has 14 residues. With 7 bases clipped from V and 5 bases from J, the junction kept 9 bases outside the gene matches. CDR3: CASTTTGVATEAFF. In nucleotides, the CDR3 is TGTGCCAGCACTACGACAGGGGTGGCGACTGAAGCTTTCTTT.

The chain employs TRBV7-2 and TRBJ2-2; D is perhaps TRBD2 (6 bases). The CDR3 has 16 amino acids. Trimming removed 5 bases at V and 5 bases at J, with 18 bases between. Germline V gene data show CDR1 as SGHTA and CDR2 as FQGNSA. CDR3 nucleotides: TGTGCCAGCAGCCCTACCGGGGGATCTAATACCGGGGAGCTGTTTTTT. Its protein is CASSPTGGSNTGELFF.

This clone appeared a few times. The gene calls are TRBV6-2 or TRBV6-3 and TRBJ2-7, with D possibly being TRBD1 (6 bases). Trimming pared 3 bases from V and 3 bases from J, leaving 15 bases between. The CDR3 totals 15 residues. Looked up from germline, CDR1 is MNHEY and CDR2 is SVGEGT. The CDR3 DNA reads as TGTGCCAGCAGTTATAAGTGGGACACCCGCTACGAGCAGTACTTC. Its translation is CASSYKWDTRYEQYF.

The V and J genes are TRBV5-8 and TRBJ2-7; the D gene is possibly TRBD1 (5 bases). Germline CDR1 and CDR2: SGHTS and YDEGEE. Trimming took off 8 bases at V and 3 bases at J, with 15 bases between the two ends. The CDR3 runs 13 residues. In DNA form, the CDR3 reads TGTGCCAGTACCCTCAGGGCTGTCTACGAGCAGTACTTC. Protein product: CASTLRAVYEQYF.